The T cell receptor (beta chain) under discussion was sequenced for a study of cytomegalovirus exposure and HLA in healthy donors. V lost 4 bases and J lost 1, with 8 bases in between. Germline V gene sequence: CDR1 SGHNT, CDR2 YYREEE (reference sequence). The CDR3 loop spans 13 amino acids. Findings and limits, study-wide: Researchers reported in a later analysis that common viral pathogens appeared linked to several top clusters. Cytomegalovirus association was assigned to some 160 TCR beta chains.

13 Jbeta primers and 60 Vbeta primers were used for the PCR. Generated by immunoSEQ multiplex PCR, the TCRdb table keeps only in-frame clones and is missing some. The table lists about 150,000 clones, roughly 78% of them singletons, with around 4.2% in the top ten. When sampled, the donors appeared nominally healthy, though they likely had unrecorded immune exposures. Details on this clone: Its specificity is not known.

V usage is TRBV5-4 and J usage is TRBJ1-1; D remains ambiguous. Sequencing was carried out using PBMCs. The origin of this receptor is a man aged 50 to 60 in good health and CMV-seropositive. CDR3: CASSQQWNTEAFF. The CDR3, as DNA: TGTGCCAGCAGCCAACAGTGGAACACTGAAGCTTTCTTT.